A single TCR beta chain is shown here with its context. The data stem from a study of beta chain features in type 1 diabetes. Overall study context: Patients did not differ from healthy donors in age, gender or cell yield.

V was cut by 5 bases and J by 4 bases, with 8 bases left in between. The V gene's germline CDR1 is MNHNY and CDR2 SVGAGI (reference sequence). The CDR3 is 13 amino acids. Since all of the isolated RNA was reverse transcribed, expressed TCRB transcripts were what got sequenced. Clones were read by immunoSEQ multiplex PCR, and TCRdb kept only the in-frame ones, dropping some. The data hold 350,000 to 450,000 clones, with over 11% observed a single time. The sequence came from a young man in good health. The material sequenced was naive CD4+ T cells from blood. The gene calls are TRBV6-6 and TRBJ1-4, with D perhaps matching TRBD1 (5 bases). Written as DNA, the CDR3 is TGTGCCAGCAGTACGGGGCTTAATGAAAAACTGTTTTTT. This sequence encodes CASSTGLNEKLFF.